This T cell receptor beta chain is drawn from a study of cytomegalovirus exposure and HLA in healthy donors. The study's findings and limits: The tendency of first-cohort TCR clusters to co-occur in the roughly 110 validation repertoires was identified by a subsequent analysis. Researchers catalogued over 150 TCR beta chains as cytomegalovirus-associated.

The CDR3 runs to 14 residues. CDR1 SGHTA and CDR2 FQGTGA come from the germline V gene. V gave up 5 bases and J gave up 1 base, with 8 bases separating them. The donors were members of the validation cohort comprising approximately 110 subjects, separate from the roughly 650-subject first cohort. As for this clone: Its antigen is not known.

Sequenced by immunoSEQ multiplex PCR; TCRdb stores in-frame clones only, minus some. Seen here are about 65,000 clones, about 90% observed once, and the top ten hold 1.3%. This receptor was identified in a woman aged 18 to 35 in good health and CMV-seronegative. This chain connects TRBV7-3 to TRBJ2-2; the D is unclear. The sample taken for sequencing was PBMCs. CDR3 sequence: CASSPTENTGELFF. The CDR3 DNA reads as TGTGCCAGCAGCCCAACAGAGAACACCGGGGAGCTGTTTTTT.